This TCR beta chain was retrieved from a study of persistence of HIV-infected CD4 T cells. Worth noting for this clone: Its cognate antigen is unknown.

CDR3 length: 19 residues. Per the germline V gene, CDR1 is LGHDT and CDR2 is YNNKEL (reference sequence). With 1 base clipped from V and 4 bases from J, the junction kept 15 bases outside the gene matches. Cells were stimulated nonspecifically with anti-CD3/anti-CD28 magnetic beads. Responding CD4+ T cells were sorted by upregulation of both CD40 ligand and CD69. Plasma HIV-1 RNA stayed below 50 copies/mL for at least 4 years. Inclusion required CMV-positive serology and CD4+ counts above 400 cells/uL. This was the immunoSEQ version 4 assay in survey mode. Data came from immunoSEQ multiplex PCR; TCRdb stores just in-frame clones and leaves some out. The repertoire has 40,000 or so clones, about nine tenths of them found once; the top ten carry roughly 0.44%.

The input for sequencing was CD4+ T cells sorted from PBMCs after roughly 19-hour stimulation, taken from a patient who received antiretroviral therapy. The chain employs TRBV3-1 (or the pseudogene TRBV3-2) and TRBJ1-4; 7 positions agree with TRBD1. The sequence derives from an adult woman with HIV who was CMV-seropositive. The CDR3 region is CASSQGAGGSWSFNEKLFF. Written as DNA, the CDR3 is TGTGCCAGCAGCCAAGGGGCAGGGGGAAGTTGGAGCTTTAATGAAAAACTGTTTTTT.